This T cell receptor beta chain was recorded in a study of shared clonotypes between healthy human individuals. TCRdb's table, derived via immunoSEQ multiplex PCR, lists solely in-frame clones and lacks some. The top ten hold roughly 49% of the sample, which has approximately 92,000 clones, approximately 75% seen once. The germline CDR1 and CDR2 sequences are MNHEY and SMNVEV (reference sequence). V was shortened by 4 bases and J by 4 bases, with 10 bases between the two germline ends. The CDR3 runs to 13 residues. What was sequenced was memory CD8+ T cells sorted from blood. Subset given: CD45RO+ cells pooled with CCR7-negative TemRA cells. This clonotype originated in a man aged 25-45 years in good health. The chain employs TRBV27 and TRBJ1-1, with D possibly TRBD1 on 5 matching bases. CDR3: CASSWGTSTEAFF. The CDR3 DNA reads TGTGCCAGCAGTTGGGGGACGAGCACTGAAGCTTTCTTT.